What follows describes a single T cell receptor (beta chain). Its antigen is currently unknown. This record belongs to a study of cytomegalovirus exposure and HLA in healthy donors. Overall study results and limits: The likely origin of a cluster of highly shared sequence variants was a sequencing artifact.

Trimming took off 4 bases at V and 3 bases at J, with 19 bases between the two ends. Germline V gives CDR1 SGDLS, CDR2 YYNGEE. The CDR3 is 16 amino acids. 13 Jbeta primers and 60 Vbeta primers were used for the PCR. Measured with immunoSEQ multiplex PCR; TCRdb has only the in-frame clones, and not every one. The data show 160,000 or so clones, about 72% seen once. The sequencing input was PBMCs. This TCR derives from a male donor in good health and CMV-seronegative. V and J are TRBV9 and TRBJ1-1; a weak D match, TRBD1 (5 bases). Here the CDR3 DNA reads TGTGCCAGCAGCCCCCGCCAAGGGGATTTAGACACTGAAGCTTTCTTT. This encodes CASSPRQGDLDTEAFF.